The text below deals with one TCR beta chain. This entry comes from a study of blood T cell repertoires in COVID-19. The CDR3 runs 13 residues. V lost 6 bases to trimming and J lost 7 bases, with 15 bases between them. CDR1 and CDR2 (germline): SGHAT, FQNNGV. The protocol was immunoSEQ multiplex PCR, while the TCRdb copy is restricted to in-frame clones and leaves out a portion. The sample consists of about 200,000 clones, roughly 84% of them appearing once. This clonotype originated in a man aged 45-65 years with active or convalescent COVID-19. The chain has TRBV11-2 and TRBJ2-5; tentatively, D is TRBD2 (7 bases). Source material: peripheral blood. The CDR3 DNA sequence: TGTGCCAGCAGGAAAGGGGGGGGCAGGACCCAGTACTTC. This gives the protein CASRKGGGRTQYF.